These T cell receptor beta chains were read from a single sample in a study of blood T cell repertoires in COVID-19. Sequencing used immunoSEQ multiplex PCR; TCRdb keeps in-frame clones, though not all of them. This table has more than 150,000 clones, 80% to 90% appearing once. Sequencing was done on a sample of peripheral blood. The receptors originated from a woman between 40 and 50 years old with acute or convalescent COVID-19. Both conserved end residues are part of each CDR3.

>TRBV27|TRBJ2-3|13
CASSSKLTDTQYF
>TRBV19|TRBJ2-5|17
CASSPSVGGRARETQYF
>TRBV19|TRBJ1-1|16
CASSIEAGGLYTEAFF
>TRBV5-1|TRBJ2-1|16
CASSLAHTISYNEQFF
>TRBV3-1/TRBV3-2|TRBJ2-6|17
CASSQSGTGYGANVLTF
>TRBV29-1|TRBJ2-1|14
CSVVAGGSYNEQFF
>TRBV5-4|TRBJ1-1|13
CASSLDRGGEAFF
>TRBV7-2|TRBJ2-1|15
CASSFGLAGAGGQFF
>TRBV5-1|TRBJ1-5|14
CASSWGQLNQPQHF
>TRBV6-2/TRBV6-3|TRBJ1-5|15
CASSYSTGGNQPQHF
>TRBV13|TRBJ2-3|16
CASSSRGITHTDTQYF
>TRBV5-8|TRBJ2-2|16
CASSNTGGARTGELFF
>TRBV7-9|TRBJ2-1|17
CASSPNHRDRGHNEQFF
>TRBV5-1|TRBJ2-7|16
CASSLGSSVGRYEQYF
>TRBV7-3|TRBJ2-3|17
CASSYLAGGPGTDTQYF
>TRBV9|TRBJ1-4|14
CASSVLPENEKLFF
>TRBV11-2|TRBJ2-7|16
CASSLSGQGFSYEQYF
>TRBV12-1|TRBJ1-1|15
CASSQRGTSSTEAFF
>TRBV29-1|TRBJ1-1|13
CSVALSEGTEAFF
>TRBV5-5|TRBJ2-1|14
CASSPRGGHNEQFF
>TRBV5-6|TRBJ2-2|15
CASSFSGVITGELFF
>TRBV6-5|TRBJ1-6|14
CASSYLASRQPLHF
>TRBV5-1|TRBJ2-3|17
CASSSGLAGTGTDTQYF
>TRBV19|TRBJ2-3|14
CATKERPTRNTQYF
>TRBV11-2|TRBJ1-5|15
CASSLGPGGNQPQHF
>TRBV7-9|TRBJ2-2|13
CARDRERTGELFF
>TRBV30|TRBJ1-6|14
CAWSVGVNNSPLHF
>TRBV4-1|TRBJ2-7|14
CASSQQLGSHEQYF
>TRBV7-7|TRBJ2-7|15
CASSFPGQGSHEQYF
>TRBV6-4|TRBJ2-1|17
CASSPLPGGTGYNEQFF
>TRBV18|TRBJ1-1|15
CASSPAQVVGTEAFF
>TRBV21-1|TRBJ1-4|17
CASSKAPPRRTNEKLFF
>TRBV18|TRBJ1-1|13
CASSSTMNTEAFF